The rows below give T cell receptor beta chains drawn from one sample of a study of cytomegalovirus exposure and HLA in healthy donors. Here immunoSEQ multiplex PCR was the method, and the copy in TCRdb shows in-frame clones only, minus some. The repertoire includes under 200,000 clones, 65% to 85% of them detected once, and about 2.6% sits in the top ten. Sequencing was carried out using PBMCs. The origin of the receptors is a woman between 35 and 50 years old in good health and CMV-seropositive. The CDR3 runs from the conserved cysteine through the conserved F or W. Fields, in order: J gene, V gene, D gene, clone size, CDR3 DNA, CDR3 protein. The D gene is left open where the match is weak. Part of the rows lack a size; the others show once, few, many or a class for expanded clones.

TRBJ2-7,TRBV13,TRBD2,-,TGTGCCAGCAGGAAAACGACGGGAGGAGGCTACGAGCAGTACTTC,CASRKTTGGGYEQYF
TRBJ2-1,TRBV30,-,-,TGTGCCTGGAGTGTAAAGTGGGCAGGGAACAATGAGCAGTTCTTC,CAWSVKWAGNNEQFF
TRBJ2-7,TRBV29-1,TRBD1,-,TGCAGCGTCGCGACAGGGCGGGAGCAGTACTTC,CSVATGREQYF
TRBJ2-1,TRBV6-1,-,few,TGTGCCAGCAACAAGGGGGTGGGACCGATGAATGAGCAGTTCTTC,CASNKGVGPMNEQFF
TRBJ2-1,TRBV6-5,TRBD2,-,TGTGCCAGCAGTTACCAGCGGGGCTCCTACAATGAGCAGTTCTTC,CASSYQRGSYNEQFF
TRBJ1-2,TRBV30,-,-,TGTGCCTCCTCCGCAGGGTACTATGGCTACACCTTC,CASSAGYYGYTF
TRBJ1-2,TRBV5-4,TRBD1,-,TGTGCCAGCACCCAGACAGGGGGTTTTGGCTACACCTTC,CASTQTGGFGYTF
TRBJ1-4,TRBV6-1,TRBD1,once,TGTGCCAGCAGTGCCCCCGAGACAGGGAGTCTTCCTAATGAAAAACTGTTTTTT,CASSAPETGSLPNEKLFF
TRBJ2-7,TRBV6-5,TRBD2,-,TGTGCCAGCAGCCAGACTAGCGGGGTGTACGAGCAGTACTTC,CASSQTSGVYEQYF
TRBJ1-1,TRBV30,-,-,TGTGCCTGGAGTGTACTCCGGACATTTTTAGCGAACACTGAAGCTTTCTTT,CAWSVLRTFLANTEAFF
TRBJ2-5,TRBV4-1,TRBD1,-,TGCGCCAGCAGCCAACGACAGGGGGAATCGGAGACCCAGTACTTC,CASSQRQGESETQYF
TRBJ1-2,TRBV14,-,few,TGTGCCAGCAGCCTCGGTAGTAGCGGTGGCTACACCTTC,CASSLGSSGGYTF
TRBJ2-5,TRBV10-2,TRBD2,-,TGCGCCAGCAGTGAGTGGTCTAGCGGAGGGAAAGAGACCCAGTACTTC,CASSEWSSGGKETQYF
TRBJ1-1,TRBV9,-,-,TGTGCCAGCAGCAAAGGGGGCACTGAAGCTTTCTTT,CASSKGGTEAFF
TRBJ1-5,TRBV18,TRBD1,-,TGTGCCAGCTCACCGGGGACAGGGGGTAATCAGCCCCAGCATTTT,CASSPGTGGNQPQHF
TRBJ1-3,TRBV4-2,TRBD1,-,TGTGCCAGCAGCCAAACGCCGGGACAGGGGAGGAACACCATATATTTT,CASSQTPGQGRNTIYF
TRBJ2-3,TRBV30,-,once,TGTGCCCGGACCCTCAAGTCCCGCTACAGCACAGATACGCAGTATTTT,CARTLKSRYSTDTQYF
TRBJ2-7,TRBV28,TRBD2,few,TGTGCCAGCGGGGGGGGCGAGCAGTACTTC,CASGGGEQYF
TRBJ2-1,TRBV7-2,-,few,TGTGCCAGCAGCTTTACTAGTACCTACAATGAGCAGTTCTTC,CASSFTSTYNEQFF
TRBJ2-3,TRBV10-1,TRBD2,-,TGCGCCAGCAGTGATCCTAGCGGGGGATCAGATACGCAGTATTTT,CASSDPSGGSDTQYF
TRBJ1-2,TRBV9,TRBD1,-,TGTGCCAGCAACCAAGGACAGGGGGTCACTTATGGCTACACCTTC,CASNQGQGVTYGYTF
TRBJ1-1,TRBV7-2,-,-,TGTGCCAGCAGGAGAATCATGAACACTGAAGCTTTCTTT,CASRRIMNTEAFF
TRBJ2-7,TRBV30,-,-,TGTGCCTGGAGCGCCAGGGGCGAGCAGTACTTC,CAWSARGEQYF
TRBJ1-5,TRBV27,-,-,TGTGCCAGCAGTTCCTCCCTCGTTACAAGTCCGAAGCAGCCCCAGCATTTT,CASSSSLVTSPKQPQHF
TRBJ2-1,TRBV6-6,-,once,TGTGCCAGCAGTTACCTACAGGGAAGCTCCTACAATGAGCAGTTCTTC,CASSYLQGSSYNEQFF
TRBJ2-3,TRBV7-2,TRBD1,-,TGTGCCAGCAGCTTAGTAGGGACAGGGTCCACAGATACGCAGTATTTT,CASSLVGTGSTDTQYF
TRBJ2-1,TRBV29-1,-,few,TGCAGCGTTGAAGATCTACGGACTGGCAATGAGCAGTTCTTC,CSVEDLRTGNEQFF
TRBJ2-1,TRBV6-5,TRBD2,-,TGTGCCAGCCAACCGGGACTAGCGAACAATGAGCAGTTCTTC,CASQPGLANNEQFF
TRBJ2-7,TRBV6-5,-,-,TGTGCCAGCAGTTTAGCCGAGGGTGCCGAGCAGTACTTC,CASSLAEGAEQYF
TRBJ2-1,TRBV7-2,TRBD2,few,TGTGCCAGCAGCACACTAGCGGGGGGGCCCCATGAGCAGTTCTTC,CASSTLAGGPHEQFF
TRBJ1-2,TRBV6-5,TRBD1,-,TGTGCCAGCTCAAAGGGGGGGACAGGGGGGCATGGCTACACCTTC,CASSKGGTGGHGYTF